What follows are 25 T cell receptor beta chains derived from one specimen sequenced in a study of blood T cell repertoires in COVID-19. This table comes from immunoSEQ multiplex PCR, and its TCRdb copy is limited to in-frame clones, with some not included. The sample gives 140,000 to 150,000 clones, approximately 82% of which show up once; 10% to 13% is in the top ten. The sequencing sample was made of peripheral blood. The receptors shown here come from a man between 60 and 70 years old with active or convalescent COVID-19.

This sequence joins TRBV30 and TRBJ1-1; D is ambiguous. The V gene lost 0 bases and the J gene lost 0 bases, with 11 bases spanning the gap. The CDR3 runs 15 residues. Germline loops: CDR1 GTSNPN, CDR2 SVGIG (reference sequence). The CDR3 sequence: CAWSVWRAMNTEAFF. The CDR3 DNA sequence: TGTGCCTGGAGTGTTTGGAGGGCCATGAACACTGAAGCTTTCTTT.

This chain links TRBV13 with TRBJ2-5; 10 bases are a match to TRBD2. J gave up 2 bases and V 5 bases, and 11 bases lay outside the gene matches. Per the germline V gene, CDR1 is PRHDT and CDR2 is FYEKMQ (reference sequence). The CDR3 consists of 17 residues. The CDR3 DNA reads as TGTGCCAGCAGCCCCGGGGCCGGGACTAGCGTACAAGAGACCCAGTACTTC. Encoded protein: CASSPGAGTSVQETQYF.

The CDR3 DNA reads TGTGCCAGTAGTATTTCCGGGACAGGGTACAAAAACATTCAGTACTTC. Its translation is CASSISGTGYKNIQYF. The chain joins TRBV19 to TRBJ2-4; 9 nucleotides match TRBD1. The CDR3 totals 16 residues. Germline V gene sequence: CDR1 LNHDA, CDR2 SQIVND (reference sequence). J was trimmed by 3 bases and V by 3 bases; bases with no gene match: 6.

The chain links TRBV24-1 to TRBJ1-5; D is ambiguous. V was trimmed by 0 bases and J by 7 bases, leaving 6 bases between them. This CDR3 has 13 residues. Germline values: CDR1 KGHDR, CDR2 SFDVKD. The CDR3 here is CATSDLLGQPQHF. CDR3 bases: TGTGCCACCAGTGATTTGCTAGGCCAGCCCCAGCATTTT.

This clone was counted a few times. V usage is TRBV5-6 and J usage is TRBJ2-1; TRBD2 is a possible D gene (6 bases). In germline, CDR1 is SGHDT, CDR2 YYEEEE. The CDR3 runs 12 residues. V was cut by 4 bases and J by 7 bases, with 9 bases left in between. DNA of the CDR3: TGTGCCAGCAGCCTCGGGGGAAATGAGCAGTTCTTC. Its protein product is CASSLGGNEQFF.

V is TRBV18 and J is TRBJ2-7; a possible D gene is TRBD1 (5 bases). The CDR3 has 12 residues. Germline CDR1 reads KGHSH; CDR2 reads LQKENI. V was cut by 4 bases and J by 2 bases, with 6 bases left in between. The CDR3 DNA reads TGTGCCAGCTCACTGGACACCTACGAGCAGTACGTC. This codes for CASSLDTYEQYV.

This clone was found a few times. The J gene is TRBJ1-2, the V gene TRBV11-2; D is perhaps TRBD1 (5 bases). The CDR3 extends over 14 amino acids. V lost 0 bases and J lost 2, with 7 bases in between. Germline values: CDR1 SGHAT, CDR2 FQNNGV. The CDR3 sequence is CASSLDGGNYGYTF. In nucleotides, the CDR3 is TGTGCCAGCAGCTTAGACGGGGGGAACTATGGCTACACCTTC.

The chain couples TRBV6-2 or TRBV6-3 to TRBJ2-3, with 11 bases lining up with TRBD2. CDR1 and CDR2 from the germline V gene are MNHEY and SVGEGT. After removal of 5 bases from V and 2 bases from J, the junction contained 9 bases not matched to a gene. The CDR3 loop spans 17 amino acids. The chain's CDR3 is CASSPWASGGFTDTQYF. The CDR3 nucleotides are TGTGCCAGCAGTCCCTGGGCTAGCGGGGGGTTCACAGATACGCAGTATTTT.

CDR3 DNA: TGCAGTGCCAGTGGGACTAGCGGGAGGCCGTCCTACGAGCAGTACGTC. Amino acid sequence: CSASGTSGRPSYEQYV. The chain carries TRBV20-1 and TRBJ2-7, with 15 bases matching TRBD2. The CDR3 spans 16 residues. Per germline, CDR1 DFQATT and CDR2 SNEGSKA (reference sequence). V dropped 6 bases and J dropped 1; count of bases not matched to a gene: 7.

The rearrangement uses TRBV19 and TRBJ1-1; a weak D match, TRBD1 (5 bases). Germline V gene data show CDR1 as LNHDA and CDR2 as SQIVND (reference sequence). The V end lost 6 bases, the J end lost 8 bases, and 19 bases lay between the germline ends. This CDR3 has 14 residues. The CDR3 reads CASSPNGGFEEAFF. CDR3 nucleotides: TGTGCCAGTAGCCCCAACGGGGGATTCGAGGAAGCTTTCTTT.

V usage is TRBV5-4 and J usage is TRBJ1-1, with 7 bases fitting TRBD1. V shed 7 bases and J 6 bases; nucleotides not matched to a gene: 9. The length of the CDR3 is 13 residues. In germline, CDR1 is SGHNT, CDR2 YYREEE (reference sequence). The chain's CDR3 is CASSPGQGAEAFF. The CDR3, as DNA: TGTGCCAGCTCTCCCGGGCAGGGGGCTGAAGCTTTCTTT.

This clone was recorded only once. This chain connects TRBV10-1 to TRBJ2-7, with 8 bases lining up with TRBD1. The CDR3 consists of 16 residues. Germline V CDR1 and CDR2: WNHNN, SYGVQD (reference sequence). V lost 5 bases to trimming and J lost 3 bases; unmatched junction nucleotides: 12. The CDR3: CASSSYPEQGGYEQYF. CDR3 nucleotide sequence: TGCGCCAGCAGTTCTTACCCCGAACAGGGGGGCTACGAGCAGTACTTC.

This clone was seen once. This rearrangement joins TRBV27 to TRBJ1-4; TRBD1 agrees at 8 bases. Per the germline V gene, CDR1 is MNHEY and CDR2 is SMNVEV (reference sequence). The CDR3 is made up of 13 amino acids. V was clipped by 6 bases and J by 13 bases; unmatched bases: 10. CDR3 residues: CASRPGGGGRLFF. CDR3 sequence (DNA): TGTGCCAGCAGACCAGGGGGCGGGGGTAGACTGTTTTTT.

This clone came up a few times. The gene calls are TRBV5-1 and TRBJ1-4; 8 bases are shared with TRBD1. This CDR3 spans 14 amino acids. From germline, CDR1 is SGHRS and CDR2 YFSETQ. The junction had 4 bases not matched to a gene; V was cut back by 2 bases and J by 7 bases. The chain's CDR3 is CASSFQGAGEKLFF. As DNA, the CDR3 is TGCGCCAGCAGCTTTCAGGGGGCGGGTGAAAAACTGTTTTTT.

CDR3 coding DNA: TGTGCCAGCTCACCACCGGGAGCGGGGGATGAAAAACTGTTTTTT. Its translation is CASSPPGAGDEKLFF. V gene TRBV18 combines with J gene TRBJ1-4; D might be TRBD1 (5 bases). V was shortened by 0 bases and J by 6 bases, with 11 bases between the two germline ends. Germline CDR1 is KGHSH and CDR2 is LQKENI. The CDR3 length is 15 residues.

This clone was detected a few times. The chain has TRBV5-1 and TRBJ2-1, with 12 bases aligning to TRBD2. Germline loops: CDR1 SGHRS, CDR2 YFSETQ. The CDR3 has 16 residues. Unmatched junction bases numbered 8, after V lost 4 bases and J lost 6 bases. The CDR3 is CASSPGLAGSPNEQFF. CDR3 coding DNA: TGCGCCAGCAGCCCGGGACTAGCGGGTTCGCCCAATGAGCAGTTCTTC. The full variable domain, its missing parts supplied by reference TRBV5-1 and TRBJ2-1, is KAGVTQTPRYLIKTRGQQVTLSCSPISGHRSVSWYQQTPGQGLQFLFEYFSETQRNKGNFPGRFSGRQFSNSRSEMNVSTLELGDSALYLCASSPGLAGSPNEQFFGPGTRLTVL.

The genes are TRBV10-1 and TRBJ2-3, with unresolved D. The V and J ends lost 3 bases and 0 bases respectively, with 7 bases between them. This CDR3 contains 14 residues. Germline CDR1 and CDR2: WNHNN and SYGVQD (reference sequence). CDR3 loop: CASSDDISTDTQYF. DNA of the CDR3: TGCGCCAGCAGTGATGACATTAGCACAGATACGCAGTATTTT.

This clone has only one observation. The CDR3 is CASSSGHFSNQPQHF. For the CDR3, the DNA is TGTGCCAGTAGTAGCGGACATTTTAGCAATCAGCCCCAGCATTTT. The gene calls are TRBV19 and TRBJ1-5, with D maybe TRBD1 (5 bases). Germline V gene lookup returns CDR1 LNHDA and CDR2 SQIVND (reference sequence). The CDR3 length is 15 residues. The ends were cut back, 4 bases at V and 0 bases at J, with 10 bases in the middle. Looking up the rest from reference TRBV19 and TRBJ1-5 gives the full variable domain: DGGITQSPKYLFRKEGQNVTLSCEQNLNHDAMYWYRQDPGQGLRLIYYSQIVNDFQKGDIAEGYSVSREKKESFPLTVTSAQKNPTAFYLCASSSGHFSNQPQHFGDGTRLSIL.

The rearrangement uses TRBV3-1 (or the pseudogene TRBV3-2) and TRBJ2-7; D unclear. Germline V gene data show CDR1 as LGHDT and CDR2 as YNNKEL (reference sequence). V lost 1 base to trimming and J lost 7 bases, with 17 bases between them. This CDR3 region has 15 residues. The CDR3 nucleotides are TGTGCCAGCAGCCAAGTTGCAGGCGAGATTTGGGAGCAGTACGTC. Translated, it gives CASSQVAGEIWEQYV.

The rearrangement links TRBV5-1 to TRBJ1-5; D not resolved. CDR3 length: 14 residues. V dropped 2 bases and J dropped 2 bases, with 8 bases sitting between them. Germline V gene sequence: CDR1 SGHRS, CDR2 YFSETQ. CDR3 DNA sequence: TGCGCCAGCAGCTTTGGTGAGGGCAATCAGCCCCAGCATTTT. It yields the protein CASSFGEGNQPQHF. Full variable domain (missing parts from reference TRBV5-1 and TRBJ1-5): KAGVTQTPRYLIKTRGQQVTLSCSPISGHRSVSWYQQTPGQGLQFLFEYFSETQRNKGNFPGRFSGRQFSNSRSEMNVSTLELGDSALYLCASSFGEGNQPQHFGDGTRLSIL.

CDR3 nucleotide sequence: TGTGCCAGCAGCAAACGCTTTCCAGGAAATTCACCCCTCCACTTT. Translating it yields CASSKRFPGNSPLHF. The J gene is TRBJ1-6, the V gene TRBV21-1; the D segment call TRBD1 is taken from the table without a DNA check. TRBV21-1 is reported as a pseudogene. The length of the CDR3 is 15 residues.

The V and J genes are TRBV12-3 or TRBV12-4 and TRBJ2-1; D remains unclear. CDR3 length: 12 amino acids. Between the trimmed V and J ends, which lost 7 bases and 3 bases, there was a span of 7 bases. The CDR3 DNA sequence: TGTGCCAGCACCCCCAGCTACAATGAGCAGTTCTTC. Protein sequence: CASTPSYNEQFF.

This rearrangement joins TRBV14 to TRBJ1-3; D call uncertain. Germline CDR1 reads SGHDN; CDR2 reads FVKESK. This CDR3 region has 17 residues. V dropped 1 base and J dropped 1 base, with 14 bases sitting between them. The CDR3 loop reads CASSQVRGSRSGNTIYF. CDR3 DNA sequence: TGTGCCAGCAGCCAAGTTAGAGGGTCAAGGTCTGGAAACACCATATATTTT.

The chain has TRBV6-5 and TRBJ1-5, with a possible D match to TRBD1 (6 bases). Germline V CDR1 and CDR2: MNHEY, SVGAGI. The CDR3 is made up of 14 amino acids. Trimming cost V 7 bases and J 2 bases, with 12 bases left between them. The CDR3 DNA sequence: TGTGCCAGCACCGCGGGGGCCGGCAATCAGCCCCAGCATTTT. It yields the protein CASTAGAGNQPQHF.

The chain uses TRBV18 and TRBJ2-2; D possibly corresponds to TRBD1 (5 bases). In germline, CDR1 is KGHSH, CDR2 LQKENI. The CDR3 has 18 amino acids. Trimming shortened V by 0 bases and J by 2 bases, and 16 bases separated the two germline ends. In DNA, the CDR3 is TGTGCCAGCTCACCACCTTCAGGGCTCTCATCTAACACCGGGGAGCTGTTTTTT. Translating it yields CASSPPSGLSSNTGELFF.